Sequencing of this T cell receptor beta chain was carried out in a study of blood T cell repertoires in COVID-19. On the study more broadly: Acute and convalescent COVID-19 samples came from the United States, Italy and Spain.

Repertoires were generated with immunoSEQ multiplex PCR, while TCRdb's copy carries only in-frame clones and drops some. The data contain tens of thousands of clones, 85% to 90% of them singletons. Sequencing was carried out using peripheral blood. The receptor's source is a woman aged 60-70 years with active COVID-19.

Here the CDR3 DNA reads TGTGCCAGCAGTGACCTACTCTGGGAGGGTGGCTACACCTTC. This gives the protein CASSDLLWEGGYTF. The genes are TRBV6-4 and TRBJ1-2; the D is unclear. The CDR3 has 14 residues. The V gene lost 2 bases and the J gene lost 7 bases, with 14 bases spanning the gap. Germline assignment: CDR1 MRHNA and CDR2 SNTAGT.